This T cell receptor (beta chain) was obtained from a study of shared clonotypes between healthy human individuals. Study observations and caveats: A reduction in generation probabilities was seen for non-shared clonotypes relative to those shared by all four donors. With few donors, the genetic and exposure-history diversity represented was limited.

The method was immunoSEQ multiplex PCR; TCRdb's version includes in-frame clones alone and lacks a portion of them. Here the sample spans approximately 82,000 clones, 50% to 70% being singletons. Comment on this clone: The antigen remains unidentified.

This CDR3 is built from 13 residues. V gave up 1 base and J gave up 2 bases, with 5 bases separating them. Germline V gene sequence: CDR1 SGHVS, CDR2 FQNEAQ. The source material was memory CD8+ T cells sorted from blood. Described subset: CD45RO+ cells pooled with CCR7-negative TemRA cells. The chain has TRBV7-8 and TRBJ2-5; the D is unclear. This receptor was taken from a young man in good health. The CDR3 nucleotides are TGTGCCAGCAGCTTAGGGTTTCAAGAGACCCAGTACTTC. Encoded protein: CASSLGFQETQYF.